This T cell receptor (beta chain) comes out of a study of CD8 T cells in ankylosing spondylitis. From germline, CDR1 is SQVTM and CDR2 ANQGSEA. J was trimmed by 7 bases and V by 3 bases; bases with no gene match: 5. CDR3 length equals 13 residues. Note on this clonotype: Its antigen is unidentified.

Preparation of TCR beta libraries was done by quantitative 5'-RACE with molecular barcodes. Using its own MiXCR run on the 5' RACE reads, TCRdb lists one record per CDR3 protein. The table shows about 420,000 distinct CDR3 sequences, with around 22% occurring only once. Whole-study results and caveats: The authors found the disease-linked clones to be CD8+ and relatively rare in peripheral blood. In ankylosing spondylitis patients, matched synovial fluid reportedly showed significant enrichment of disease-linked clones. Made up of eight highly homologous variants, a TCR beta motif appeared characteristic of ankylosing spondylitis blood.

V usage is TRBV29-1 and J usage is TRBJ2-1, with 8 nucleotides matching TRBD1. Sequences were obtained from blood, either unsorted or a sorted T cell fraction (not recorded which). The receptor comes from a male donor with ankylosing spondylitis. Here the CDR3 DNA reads TGCAGCGTTGAGCGGACAGGGCGGAATGAGCAGTTCTTC. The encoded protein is CSVERTGRNEQFF.